This T cell receptor beta chain came from a study of shared clonotypes between healthy human individuals. Study-level information: For every donor, three CD4 naive, three CD4 memory, two CD8 naive and one CD8 memory plates were used. Study-wide results and caveats: Represented genetic and exposure-history diversity was restricted by having few donors. When compared with the clonotypes that were shared by all four sorted-subset donors, the non-shared clonotypes turned out to have lower generation probabilities. Inspection by rarefaction showed sorted-subset sequencing to be incomplete despite large depth.

About this clone: Its antigen is as yet unknown.

Trimming left V 2 bases short and J 3 bases short, with 13 bases between. From germline, CDR1 is SGHVS and CDR2 FQNEAQ. This CDR3 region has 15 residues. Measured with immunoSEQ multiplex PCR; TCRdb has only the in-frame clones, and not every one. The data show millions of clones, about 95% seen once. The gene calls are TRBV7-8 and TRBJ1-1; tentative D call: TRBD1 (5 bases). The sequence was collected from a man aged 18 to 29 in good health. Sequences were obtained from naive CD4+ T cells sorted from blood. Subset reported: CD45RA+ positively selected. The CDR3 bases are TGTGCCAGCAGCTTACATGGAGTGGGGCACACTGAAGCTTTCTTT. It translates to CASSLHGVGHTEAFF.